A selection of T cell receptor beta chains follows, all from one sample in a study of identical twins. TCRdb called the 5' RACE reads again in MiXCR, with one record for every CDR3 protein. Of some 270,000 distinct CDR3 sequences in the sample, roughly 8% were seen once. The data also belong to a second study, concerning yellow fever vaccine responses in identical twins.

The sample consisted of CD8+ T cells sorted from blood. The receptors derive from a woman in her late teens or twenties in good health. CDR3s include the opening cysteine and the closing phenylalanine or tryptophan. D genes are given only for firm matches. The size of a clone is reported for some rows only, either as once, few or many, or as a class for expanded clones.

j_gene,v_gene,abundance,d_gene,CDR3aa,CDR3nt
TRBJ2-2,TRBV29-1,few,NA,CSAAERGYTGELFF,TGCAGCGCGGCTGAGAGGGGCTACACCGGGGAGCTGTTTTTT
TRBJ2-7,TRBV18,NA,NA,CASSATFRDHEQYF,TGTGCCAGCTCAGCCACCTTCAGGGACCACGAGCAGTACTTC
TRBJ2-5,TRBV27,few,TRBD2,CASSRPATSGRSEETQYF,TGTGCCAGCAGTCGCCCTGCTACTAGCGGGAGGTCTGAAGAGACCCAGTACTTC
TRBJ1-3,TRBV11-2,few,NA,CASSLVVAAPGNTIYF,TGTGCCAGCAGCTTAGTAGTGGCAGCACCTGGAAACACCATATATTTT
TRBJ2-1,TRBV29-1,many,NA,CSLHRAGHNEQFF,TGCAGCTTACATCGGGCGGGGCACAATGAGCAGTTCTTC
TRBJ2-7,TRBV7-9,few,NA,CASSYEGGNEQYF,TGTGCCAGCAGCTATGAGGGGGGCAACGAGCAGTACTTC
TRBJ2-3,TRBV5-1,many,TRBD2,CASSLVGLAGVPRTDTQYF,TGCGCCAGCAGCTTGGTCGGATTGGCGGGGGTCCCCCGCACAGATACGCAGTATTTT
TRBJ2-1,TRBV4-3,few,TRBD1,CASSQEGGGYSYNEQFF,TGCGCCAGCAGCCAAGAAGGGGGCGGGTATTCGTACAATGAGCAGTTCTTC
TRBJ2-1,TRBV24-1,many,TRBD2,CATSGKTSGSAYNEQFF,TGTGCCACCAGTGGCAAAACTAGCGGGAGCGCCTACAATGAGCAGTTCTTC
TRBJ2-2,TRBV20-1,many,TRBD2,CSARKLAGGRPANTGELFF,TGCAGTGCTAGGAAATTAGCGGGAGGGCGACCGGCGAACACCGGGGAGCTGTTTTTT
TRBJ2-2,TRBV29-1,many,TRBD1,CSVEENGQGTGELFF,TGCAGCGTTGAAGAAAATGGACAGGGGACCGGGGAGCTGTTTTTT
TRBJ1-6,TRBV12-3/TRBV12-4,NA,NA,CASSLRPGEDSPLHF,TGTGCCAGCAGTTTACGCCCGGGAGAGGATTCACCCCTCCACTTT
TRBJ2-3,TRBV5-1,NA,NA,CASSWTEDTQYF,TGCGCCAGCAGCTGGACAGAAGATACGCAGTATTTT
TRBJ2-7,TRBV7-2,few,NA,CASSTRIPYEQYF,TGTGCCAGCAGTACTAGGATCCCCTACGAGCAGTACTTC
TRBJ2-5,TRBV19,NA,NA,CASSILLKETQYF,TGTGCCAGTAGTATACTTCTAAAAGAGACCCAGTACTTC
TRBJ2-5,TRBV7-9,NA,TRBD1,CASSSQGHQETQYF,TGTGCCAGCAGCTCACAGGGGCACCAAGAGACCCAGTACTTC
TRBJ2-1,TRBV6-2/TRBV6-3,few,TRBD2,CASTPPDSGGHNEQFF,TGTGCCAGCACCCCCCCGGATAGCGGGGGCCACAATGAGCAGTTCTTC
TRBJ2-1,TRBV6-1,few,TRBD2,CASSQTSGRSNEQFF,TGTGCCAGCAGTCAGACTAGCGGGAGGTCGAATGAGCAGTTCTTC
TRBJ1-1,TRBV20-1,NA,TRBD1,CSARRTGWGDEAFF,TGCAGTGCTAGAAGGACAGGGTGGGGAGATGAAGCTTTCTTT
TRBJ2-6,TRBV6-2/TRBV6-3,many,NA,CASSYSKRSAISGANVLTF,TGTGCCAGCAGTTACTCGAAGCGGTCCGCGATATCTGGGGCCAACGTCCTGACTTTC
TRBJ2-1,TRBV29-1,few,TRBD2,CSGGGAWENEQFF,TGCAGCGGCGGGGGGGCTTGGGAAAATGAGCAGTTCTTC
TRBJ2-1,TRBV7-9,few,TRBD2,CASSLSIREDNEQFF,TGTGCCAGCAGCCTCTCCATACGGGAGGATAATGAGCAGTTCTTC
TRBJ2-5,TRBV7-6,NA,NA,CASSLEVGETQYF,TGTGCCAGCAGCTTAGAGGTCGGAGAGACCCAGTACTTC
TRBJ2-1,TRBV20-1,many,TRBD2,CSANPLTSGSRANEQFF,TGCAGTGCTAACCCCCTTACTAGCGGGAGTAGGGCCAATGAGCAGTTCTTC
TRBJ1-5,TRBV20-1,many,TRBD1,CSAREQTGVMGQPQHF,TGCAGTGCTAGAGAACAGACAGGGGTCATGGGTCAGCCCCAGCATTTT
TRBJ2-2,TRBV29-1,few,TRBD2,CSFAGVSGELFF,TGCAGCTTTGCGGGGGTATCCGGGGAGCTGTTTTTT
TRBJ2-7,TRBV27,NA,NA,CASSLSTETYEQYF,TGTGCCAGCAGTTTATCGACAGAAACCTACGAGCAGTACTTC
TRBJ2-7,TRBV4-3,NA,NA,CASSQDPRGEQYF,TGCGCCAGCAGCCAAGATCCCAGGGGAGAGCAGTACTTC
TRBJ2-1,TRBV7-8,NA,NA,CASSSPARGEQFF,TGTGCCAGCAGCTCACCAGCGAGGGGTGAGCAGTTCTTC
TRBJ2-3,TRBV6-5,NA,TRBD2,CASSYLAGDLTDTQYF,TGTGCCAGCAGTTACCTAGCGGGGGACCTCACAGATACGCAGTATTTT
TRBJ2-5,TRBV12-3/TRBV12-4,many,NA,CASSLVGAQETQYF,TGTGCCAGCAGTTTAGTAGGGGCACAAGAGACCCAGTACTTC
TRBJ2-1,TRBV4-3,many,NA,CASSQDPFYGSNEQFF,TGCGCCAGCAGCCAAGATCCCTTTTACGGGAGCAATGAGCAGTTCTTC
TRBJ2-3,TRBV7-9,few,NA,CASSLARGETDTQYF,TGTGCCAGCAGCTTAGCGAGGGGAGAAACAGATACGCAGTATTTT
TRBJ2-7,TRBV9,few,TRBD2,CASSFSASGGAYEQYF,TGTGCCAGCAGCTTCTCCGCTAGCGGGGGGGCCTACGAGCAGTACTTC
TRBJ2-1,TRBV11-2,NA,NA,CASSFSADNEQFF,TGTGCCAGCAGCTTTTCAGCGGACAATGAGCAGTTCTTC
TRBJ1-2,TRBV20-1,NA,NA,CSALYTEFNYGYTF,TGCAGTGCTCTTTATACCGAATTTAACTATGGCTACACCTTC